A selection of T cell receptor beta chains follows, all from one sample in a study of PD-1 blockade in classical Hodgkin lymphoma. Only in-frame clones appear in the TCRdb table, and some are missing; sequencing was by immunoSEQ multiplex PCR. The sample has more than 85,000 clones, around 90% seen once. This sample comprised peripheral blood mononuclear cells (PBMCs), obtained before the second cycle of nivolumab. The source of these receptors is a human donor with classical Hodgkin lymphoma. Both conserved end residues are part of each CDR3.

>TRBJ1-2|TRBV11-2
CASSLEGIGYTF
>TRBJ2-7|TRBV27
CASSFGGGTYEQYF
>TRBJ1-2|TRBV14
CASSLAGGNYGYTF
>TRBJ2-2|TRBV6-5
CASSLPGLNTGELFF
>TRBJ2-7|TRBV5-1
CASSLAGFPYEQYF
>TRBJ2-1|TRBV5-1
CASSFTQDNEQFF
>TRBJ2-1|TRBV4-1
CASSQFAKTLSYNEQFF
>TRBJ2-3|TRBV5-1
CASSGQSTDTQYF
>TRBJ2-2|TRBV5-6
CASSLAPDSGELFF
>TRBJ2-1|TRBV19
CASRDSPMSYNEQFF
>TRBJ2-7|TRBV10-3
CAISLGTAWEQYF
>TRBJ2-7|TRBV28
CASSSPSPSLAGDRYEQYF
>TRBJ1-5|TRBV7-9
CASSLSSQGLFDNQPQHF
>TRBJ1-1|TRBV27
CASSRGRWQLLLMNTEAFF
>TRBJ1-1|TRBV4-1
CASSQGQYQGAFF
>TRBJ2-7|TRBV6-1
CSIGVVEQYF
>TRBJ1-1|TRBV6-5
CASRGRPNTEAFF
>TRBJ2-7|TRBV14
CASSTRRDGTYEQYF
>TRBJ2-1|TRBV7-9
CASSRLAGGYNEQFF
>TRBJ1-1|TRBV28
CATRQGLDGITEAFF
>TRBJ2-3|TRBV28
CASSPPITDTQYF
>TRBJ1-2|TRBV19
CASSRPTGANYGYTF
>TRBJ2-1|TRBV29-1
CSLNRGQEQFF
>TRBJ1-4|TRBV11-2
CASSKDRSGEKLFF
>TRBJ2-5|TRBV5-8
CASSRVGYQETQYF
>TRBJ2-1|TRBV7-9
CASSLVSGTKAYNEQFF
>TRBJ1-2|TRBV5-1
CATSSGGSNYGYTF
>TRBJ1-1|TRBV30
CAWRPTGNTEAFF
>TRBJ2-7|TRBV5-4
CASSRAVAGDNEQYF
>TRBJ1-5|TRBV11-2
CASSSQWGQPQHF
>TRBJ1-2|TRBV6-5
CASSYSRGTSYGYTF
>TRBJ1-3|TRBV5-1
CASSLVEDYSGNTIYF
>TRBJ2-7|TRBV27
CATKGAYEQYF
>TRBJ1-2|TRBV9
CASTISGDSYGYTF
>TRBJ2-5|TRBV9
CASSKGEETQYF
>TRBJ2-2|TRBV18
CASSPLYDQTNTGELFF
>TRBJ1-3|TRBV6-5
CASRNSRDGGNTIYF
>TRBJ2-7|TRBV5-1
CASSNNGYYEQYF
>TRBJ1-3|TRBV6-5
CASRSNLGNTIYF
>TRBJ2-3|TRBV5-6
CASFDQTRPDTQYF
>TRBJ2-7|TRBV9
CASSPSGRGPYEQYF
>NA|TRBV27
CASSLSSQGPYEQYF
>TRBJ2-1|TRBV27
CASSFSLDRRGQFF
>TRBJ2-6|TRBV7-2
CASSLGLSGANVLTF
>TRBJ1-4|TRBV5-8
CASSFLGGPANEKLFF
>TRBJ1-1|TRBV6-5
CASSYANTEAFF
>TRBJ2-7|TRBV6-6
CASSYTGGGPNEQYF
>TRBJ2-2|TRBV9
CASSVGGRRITGELFF
>TRBJ1-3|TRBV6-1
CASSERGNGNTIYF
>TRBJ2-3|TRBV5-1
CASTIGHSTDTQYF
>TRBJ1-1|TRBV20-1
CSARGSHMDFF
>TRBJ1-5|TRBV2
CASSEGLWQPQHF
>TRBJ1-3|TRBV30
CAWSGGSAGNTIYF
>TRBJ1-2|TRBV28
CASSLSEGISYGYTF
>TRBJ1-1|TRBV6-6
CASIQGEKTEAFF